The clone carrying this T cell receptor (beta chain) was counted a single time. The germline V gene has CDR1 LNHDA and CDR2 SQIVND (reference sequence). CDR3 length equals 12 residues. V gave up 3 bases and J gave up 5 bases, with 7 bases separating them. CD45RO negativity and positive selection for CCR7 defined naive CD8 cells, a population that excluded terminally differentiated effector memory CD45RA+ cells. The sample is drawn from a study of shared clonotypes between healthy human individuals. For each subset, genomic DNA was distributed in equal portions over several immunoSEQ plates. Method: immunoSEQ multiplex PCR; TCRdb's copy keeps in-frame clones and lacks some. The sample has 560,000 or so clones, 95% to 96% seen once.

The V and J genes are TRBV19 and TRBJ1-1; D gene uncertain. Input material: naive CD8+ T cells sorted from blood. The receptor comes from a woman in her thirties in good health. The CDR3 region has the DNA TGTGCCAGTAGTATTTCCAGGACTGAAGCTTTCTTT. Protein sequence: CASSISRTEAFF.